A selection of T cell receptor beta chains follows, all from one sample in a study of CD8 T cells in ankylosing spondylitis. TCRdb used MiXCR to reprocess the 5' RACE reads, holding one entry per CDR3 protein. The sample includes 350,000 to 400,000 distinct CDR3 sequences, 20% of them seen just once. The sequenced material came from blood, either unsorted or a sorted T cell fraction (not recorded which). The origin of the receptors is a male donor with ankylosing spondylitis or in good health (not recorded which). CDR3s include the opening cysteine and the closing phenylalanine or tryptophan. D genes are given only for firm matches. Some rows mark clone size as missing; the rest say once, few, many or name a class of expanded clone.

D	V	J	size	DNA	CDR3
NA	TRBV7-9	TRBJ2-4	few	TGTGCCAGCAGCCCCGGGGCCCGAAACATTCAGTACTTC	CASSPGARNIQYF
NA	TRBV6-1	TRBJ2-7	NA	TGTGCCAGCAGTGAAGATGCTGGGGTCCTCTCCTACGAGCAGTACTTC	CASSEDAGVLSYEQYF
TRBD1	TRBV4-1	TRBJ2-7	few	TGCGCCAGCAGCCAGCAAACCACAGGGGCCGAGCAGTACTTC	CASSQQTTGAEQYF
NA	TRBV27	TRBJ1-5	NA	TGTGCCAGCAGTTTATCTGGGTACAATCAGCCCCAGCATTTT	CASSLSGYNQPQHF
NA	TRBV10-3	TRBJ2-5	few	TGTGCCATCAGTGAGGTAGACAGCCAAGAGACCCAGTACTTC	CAISEVDSQETQYF
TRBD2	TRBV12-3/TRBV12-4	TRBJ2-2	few	TGTGCCAGCAGTTTCACGGGAGGCACCGGGGAGCTGTTTTTT	CASSFTGGTGELFF
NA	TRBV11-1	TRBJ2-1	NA	TGTGCCAGCAGCCCCTACCCTACAAGCTCCTACAATGAGCAGTTCTTC	CASSPYPTSSYNEQFF
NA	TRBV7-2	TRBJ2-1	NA	TGTGCCAGCAGGGCGAGGGGGGGGCACAATGAGCAGTTCTTC	CASRARGGHNEQFF
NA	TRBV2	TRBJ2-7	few	TGTGCCAGCAGTGAATTGAACTCCAGCTCCTACGAGCAGTACTTC	CASSELNSSSYEQYF
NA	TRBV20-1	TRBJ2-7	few	TGCAGTGCTAGAGATCAATGGGACGGATACTACGAGCAGTACTTC	CSARDQWDGYYEQYF
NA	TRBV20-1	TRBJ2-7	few	TGCAGTGCTAGCCTCTCCCCAGGGCGAACCTACGAGCAGTACTTC	CSASLSPGRTYEQYF
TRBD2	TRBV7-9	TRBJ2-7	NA	TGTGCCAGCAGCCGGACTAGCGGGGATGGCGAGCAGTACTTC	CASSRTSGDGEQYF
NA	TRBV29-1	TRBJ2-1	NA	TGCAGCGTAGCAGGGGCGTTAATTCACAATGAGCAGTTCTTC	CSVAGALIHNEQFF
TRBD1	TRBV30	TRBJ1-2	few	TGTGCCTGGAGTGCGACAGGGGAGGGCTACACCTTC	CAWSATGEGYTF
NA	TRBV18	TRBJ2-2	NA	TGTGCCAGCTCACCACCGACGGTGACCGGGGAGCTGTTTTTT	CASSPPTVTGELFF
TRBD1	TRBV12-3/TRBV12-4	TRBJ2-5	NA	TGTGCCAGCAGTTACCGGGACAGCCAAGAGACCCAGTACTTC	CASSYRDSQETQYF
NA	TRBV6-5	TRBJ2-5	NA	TGTGCCAGCAGTTACTCGAGTCCAGGAACCCTTGGGGGAGAGACCCAGTACTTC	CASSYSSPGTLGGETQYF
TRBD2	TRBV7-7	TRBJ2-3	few	TGTGCCAGCAGCAATAGCGGGGGGGCCGCAGATACGCAGTATTTT	CASSNSGGAADTQYF
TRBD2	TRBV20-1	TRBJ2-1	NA	TGCAGTGCTAGAGATTCTAGCGGGGGGGACAGCTCCTACAATGAGCAGTTCTTC	CSARDSSGGDSSYNEQFF
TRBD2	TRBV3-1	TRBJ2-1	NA	TGTGCCAGCAGCCTTCCCCACGAGCGGGGGGGTTACAATGAGCAGTTCTTC	CASSLPHERGGYNEQFF
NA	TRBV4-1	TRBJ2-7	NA	TGCGCCAGCAGCCAAGAGGACAGAAGGGCCGAGCAGTACTTC	CASSQEDRRAEQYF
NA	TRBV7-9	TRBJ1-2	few	TGTGCCAGCAGCTCCCTTGGCGGGGATGGCTACACCTTC	CASSSLGGDGYTF